This paragraph covers one T cell receptor (beta chain) sequence. No antigen is known for it. These data come from a study of cytomegalovirus exposure and HLA in healthy donors. General study points: A later examination showed that TCR association rates differed by HLA locus, with DRB1 most and HLA-C fewest.

Trimming stripped 6 bases from V and 5 bases from J, with 10 bases between. This CDR3 comprises 11 residues. Germline lookup yields CDR1 DFQATT and CDR2 SNEGSKA (reference sequence). The study ran its PCR with 60 Vbeta and 13 Jbeta primers. Method: immunoSEQ multiplex PCR; TCRdb's copy keeps in-frame clones and lacks some. The data hold about 200,000 clones, with 70% to 85% observed a single time. The sample taken for sequencing was PBMCs. The clonotype comes from a man aged 45-65 years in good health and CMV-seronegative. V usage is TRBV20-1 and J usage is TRBJ1-1; D gene ambiguous. As DNA, the CDR3 is TGCAGTGCCCCGAGGGAAACTGAAGCTTTCTTT. As protein: CSAPRETEAFF.